This T cell receptor (beta chain) emerged from a study of shared clonotypes between healthy human individuals. From germline, CDR1 is LNHNV and CDR2 YYDKDF (reference sequence). This CDR3 is built from 17 residues. J gave up 3 bases and V 1 base, and 10 bases lay outside the gene matches. Using immunoSEQ multiplex PCR, the repertoire was profiled, and TCRdb retains in-frame clones only, with some absent. The data contain just over 2,000,000 clones, around 96% of them seen just once; the ten biggest clones take up 0.9% to 1.3%. Naive CD8 cells lacked CD45RO, underwent positive selection for CCR7 and left out terminally differentiated effector memory CD45RA+ cells. Caucasian adults living in Nashville, Tennessee, provided all samples.

The chain carries TRBV15 and TRBJ2-7; TRBD1 matches at 9 bases. The receptor comes from a man aged 18 to 30 in good health. Sequences were obtained from naive CD8+ T cells sorted from blood. CDR3 in DNA: TGTGCCACCAGCAGAGCCCGGGACAGGGCGTCTCGCTACGAGCAGTACTTC. Amino acid sequence: CATSRARDRASRYEQYF.